The 18 T cell receptor beta chains below come from one sample, sequenced in a study of STAT3 mutations in large granular lymphocyte leukemia. Overall study findings and caveats: Every T-LGLL patient had at least one immunodominant TCRbeta clonotype.

Their antigens are not known. Data came from immunoSEQ multiplex PCR; TCRdb stores just in-frame clones and leaves some out. The sample lists some 10,000 clones; 85% to 90% were seen once. What was sequenced was peripheral blood mononuclear cells. The receptors originated from a man between 60 and 70 years old with T-cell large granular lymphocyte leukemia. Some clones in this sample may be carry-over from other donors' samples.

CDR3 sequence (DNA): TGTGCCAGAGGCCGACTAGCGGGAGGGCCGGGGGAGACCCAGTACTTC. The encoded protein is CARGRLAGGPGETQYF. The V and J genes are TRBV7-5 and TRBJ2-5; the tabulated D call, TRBD2, remains unverified against the DNA. TRBV7-5 is recorded as a pseudogene. CDR3 size: 16 residues.

This chain links TRBV18 with TRBJ2-2, with 10 bases fitting TRBD2. CDR3 size: 18 residues. V lost 1 base and J lost 6; bases outside the gene matches: 11. CDR1 is KGHSH and CDR2 is LQKENI in the germline V gene. The CDR3 nucleotides read TGTGCCAGCTCACCACGGGCTAGCGGGAGAGGGGACGCCGGGGAGCTGTTTTTT. It is translated as CASSPRASGRGDAGELFF.

This rearrangement joins TRBV30 to TRBJ1-4; 7 bases fit TRBD1. Germline V lookup: CDR1 GTSNPN, CDR2 SVGIG (reference sequence). The junction had 9 bases not matched to a gene; V was cut back by 2 bases and J by 3 bases. This CDR3 is built from 16 residues. CDR3 loop: CAWSPLQGGSNEKLFF. Written as DNA, the CDR3 is TGTGCCTGGAGTCCCCTCCAGGGGGGATCTAATGAAAAACTGTTTTTT.

The chain recombines TRBV27 with TRBJ2-3; D call uncertain. Germline V gives CDR1 MNHEY, CDR2 SMNVEV (reference sequence). The CDR3 contains 15 residues. V lost 3 bases and J 6 bases, leaving 16 bases between the germline ends. The CDR3 nucleotides read TGTGCCAGCAGTTTGCAAACTCCCCTGGGGGATACGCAGTATTTT. Its translation: CASSLQTPLGDTQYF.

This clone is a singleton in its sample. The V gene is TRBV6-5, the J gene TRBJ2-7; D is perhaps TRBD1 (6 bases). V lost 7 bases to trimming and J lost 7 bases, with 14 bases between them. CDR1 is MNHEY, CDR2 SVGAGI, per germline. This CDR3 region has 12 residues. CDR3 protein: CASNPQGREQYF. As DNA, the CDR3 is TGTGCCAGCAACCCCCAGGGGAGAGAGCAGTACTTC.

The chain is built from TRBV28 and TRBJ2-4; possibly TRBD1 or TRBD2 for D (5 bases each). Germline loops: CDR1 MDHEN, CDR2 SYDVKM. The CDR3 contains 16 residues. V shed 4 bases and J shed 6 bases, with 19 bases lying between them. The CDR3 nucleotides read TGTGCCAGCAGTTCCCCCGTAGCTGAGGGGAGAAACATTCAGTACTTC. Residues: CASSSPVAEGRNIQYF.

The gene calls are TRBV9 and TRBJ1-1, with a weak D call TRBD1 (6 bases). This CDR3 is built from 14 residues. The germline gives CDR1 SGDLS, CDR2 YYNGEE. V was shortened by 6 bases and J by 3 bases, with 15 bases between the two germline ends. The CDR3 loop reads CASTQGLIDTEAFF. CDR3 in DNA: TGTGCCAGCACTCAGGGGCTGATTGACACTGAAGCTTTCTTT. Using reference TRBV9 and TRBJ1-1 for the parts outside the CDR3, the full variable domain is DSGVTQTPKHLITATGQRVTLRCSPRSGDLSVYWYQQSLDQGLQFLIQYYNGEERAKGNILERFSAQQFPDLHSELNLSSLELGDSALYFCASTQGLIDTEAFFGQGTRLTVV.

The rearrangement joins TRBV19 to TRBJ2-4, with D perhaps TRBD1 (5 bases). This CDR3 is built from 13 residues. Trimming stripped 7 bases from V and 11 bases from J, with 18 bases between. Germline lookup yields CDR1 LNHDA and CDR2 SQIVND (reference sequence). CDR3 protein: CASTGHGRGVQYF. CDR3 bases: TGTGCCAGTACTGGACACGGACGTGGGGTTCAGTACTTC.

The chain carries TRBV18 and TRBJ2-7; D gene uncertain. This CDR3 spans 14 amino acids. From germline, CDR1 is KGHSH and CDR2 LQKENI. V was cut by 4 bases and J by 2 bases, with 12 bases left in between. The CDR3 here is CASSQSFGTYEQYF. The CDR3 DNA follows: TGTGCCAGCTCACAGTCGTTTGGCACCTACGAGCAGTACTTC.

Here the CDR3 reads CASSSNRGPTNEKLFF. CDR3 in DNA: TGTGCCAGCAGCTCGAACAGGGGACCAACTAATGAAAAACTGTTTTTT. The chain couples TRBV7-9 to TRBJ1-4; 7 positions match TRBD1. J was trimmed by 0 bases and V by 4 bases; bases with no gene match: 5. The CDR3 contains 16 residues. Germline CDR1 reads SEHNR; CDR2 reads FQNEAQ (reference sequence).

The chain joins TRBV18 to TRBJ1-1; D remains unclear. Trimming shortened V by 3 bases and J by 2 bases, and 10 bases separated the two germline ends. This CDR3 spans 14 amino acids. Germline V CDR1 and CDR2: KGHSH, LQKENI. The CDR3 region has the DNA TGTGCCAGCTCACCCCTGAGGGCCAACACTGAAGCTTTCTTT. Amino acid sequence: CASSPLRANTEAFF.

This clone was seen just once. The genes are TRBV27 and TRBJ2-2; a weak D match, TRBD2 (6 bases). This CDR3 contains 13 residues. Germline lookup yields CDR1 MNHEY and CDR2 SMNVEV (reference sequence). V lost 3 bases and J lost 8, with 10 bases in between. As DNA, the CDR3 is TGTGCCAGCAGTTTGGGGGGATTGGGGGAGCTGTTTTTT. This translates into CASSLGGLGELFF.

This chain joins TRBV29-1 and TRBJ1-2; TRBD1 might be the D (6 bases). The length of the CDR3 is 16 residues. V lost 2 bases and J 3 bases, leaving 19 bases between the germline ends. Germline CDR1 and CDR2: SQVTM and ANQGSEA. CDR3 nucleotides: TGCAGCGTTGAACCAAGGGGGACCCAACACCACTATGGCTACACCTTC. As protein: CSVEPRGTQHHYGYTF.

The chain recombines TRBV2 with TRBJ1-1; 9 bases fit TRBD1. The ends lost 1 base at V and 3 bases at J; junction bases unmatched: 9. The CDR3 has 17 amino acids. The germline V gene has CDR1 SNHLY and CDR2 FYNNEI. The CDR3 is CASSEDRLGTGYTEAFF. CDR3 sequence (DNA): TGTGCCAGCAGTGAAGATCGACTTGGGACAGGGTACACTGAAGCTTTCTTT.

The genes are TRBV7-6 and TRBJ2-7, with a tentative D call TRBD1 (6 bases). V shed 1 base and J shed 2 bases, with 12 bases lying between them. Germline CDR1 is SGHVS and CDR2 is FNYEAQ. This CDR3 is built from 15 residues. The CDR3 spells CASSLGPGQPYEQYF. The CDR3 region has the DNA TGTGCCAGCAGCTTAGGCCCGGGACAACCCTACGAGCAGTACTTC.

CDR3 sequence: CASSGSKPRSSYEQYF. In DNA, the CDR3 is TGTGCCAGCAGTGGTTCAAAGCCCCGGAGCTCCTACGAGCAGTACTTC. The V and J genes are TRBV25-1 and TRBJ2-7, with D unclear. The CDR3 sequence is 16 residues long. Germline V CDR1 and CDR2: MGHDK, SYGVNS. Deletions cut 4 bases from V and 0 bases from J, with 16 bases between.

The rearrangement links TRBV29-1 to TRBJ2-2; tentatively, D is TRBD1 (6 bases). The length of the CDR3 is 14 residues. Trimming pared 3 bases from V and 0 bases from J, leaving 8 bases between. Per the germline V gene, CDR1 is SQVTM and CDR2 is ANQGSEA. CDR3 loop: CSVDPGANTGELFF. The CDR3 DNA sequence: TGCAGCGTTGATCCAGGGGCGAACACCGGGGAGCTGTTTTTT.

The chain employs TRBV6-6 and TRBJ2-5; a weak D match, TRBD2 (5 bases). Trimming left V 2 bases short and J 5 bases short, with 12 bases between. CDR1 is MNHNY, CDR2 SVGAGI, per germline (reference sequence). The CDR3 runs 14 residues. In DNA form, the CDR3 reads TGTGCCAGCAGTTACATCACGGGAAAGGAGACCCAGTACTTC. Amino acid sequence: CASSYITGKETQYF.